These T cell receptor beta chains were read from a single sample in a study of shared clonotypes between healthy human individuals. Generated by immunoSEQ multiplex PCR, the TCRdb table keeps only in-frame clones and is missing some. The sample lists 850,000 to 1,100,000 clones; roughly 77% were seen once. The specimen sequenced was memory CD4+ T cells from PBMCs. These receptors originate from a young man in good health. Some clones in this sample may be carry-over from other donors' samples. Each CDR3 is given with its conserved first and last residue.

TRBJ2-3 | TRBV15 | CATSILATGSTDTQYF
TRBJ1-1 | TRBV7-2 | CASRQRRGVPVAFF
TRBJ2-7 | TRBV7-2 | CASSLRVAGDAYEQYF
TRBJ2-3 | TRBV18 | CASSPLPSGGTDTQYF
TRBJ2-5 | TRBV7-3 | CASSPAGEGQETQYF
TRBJ1-1 | TRBV19 | CASSIGQGTEAFF
TRBJ2-5 | TRBV5-8 | CASTIGRGQETQYF
TRBJ1-4 | TRBV18 | CASSPFTATTNEKLFF
TRBJ2-2 | TRBV19 | CASCPWGTGELFF
TRBJ2-7 | TRBV11-2 | CASSLGDVRVEQYF
TRBJ2-5 | TRBV5-1 | CASSTGTATGETQYF
TRBJ2-1 | TRBV6-6 | CASSSSYRGDEQFF
TRBJ2-2 | TRBV6-5 | CASSYSGPGELFF
TRBJ1-4 | TRBV5-8 | CASSKRGLANEKLFF
TRBJ2-2 | TRBV5-6 | CASSLGRPTGELFF
TRBJ2-7 | TRBV30 | CAWSEGLQGPYEQYF
TRBJ2-5 | TRBV5-1 | CASSGVEQETQYF
TRBJ2-2 | TRBV5-1 | CASLTGLNTGELFF
TRBJ1-5 | TRBV19 | CASSMEVGQGAYQPQHF
TRBJ2-3 | TRBV29-1 | CSVRTSGRPDTQYF
TRBJ2-3 | TRBV10-3 | CAISEFEQADTQYF
TRBJ2-5 | TRBV4-2 | CASSQVGRAGGQETQYF
TRBJ2-3 | TRBV6-6 | CASSYGGEGTDTQYF
TRBJ2-5 | TRBV7-8 | CASSPVETQYF
TRBJ1-3 | TRBV18 | CASSPRTVLVAGNTIYF
TRBJ2-7 | TRBV15 | CATSRGAGFKQYF
TRBJ2-5 | TRBV28 | CASRKNREGETQYF
TRBJ2-5 | TRBV27 | CASAPSGYQETQYF
TRBJ2-3 | TRBV25-1 | CASSQDTRTDTQYF
TRBJ2-5 | TRBV20-1 | CSPYKGTQYF
TRBJ1-2 | TRBV28 | CASSLFRPGGKSNYGYTF
TRBJ2-7 | TRBV4-3 | CASSQDPGPGWVEQYF